This T cell receptor (beta chain) was recorded in a study of glioma-infiltrating T cells after dendritic cell vaccination. The wider study: Patients received autologous tumor lysate-pulsed dendritic cell vaccination between the early 2000s and the early 2010s. Study-level points and caveats: Longer survival after dendritic cell vaccination followed higher pretreatment TIL content.

Amplification used 60 V beta primers and 13 J beta primers. Data came from immunoSEQ multiplex PCR; TCRdb stores just in-frame clones and leaves some out. This sample yields just under 100,000 clones, of which around 80% are seen a single time; about 5% belongs to the top ten. Stated time point: after dendritic cell vaccination, including at tumor progression/relapse. Blood PBMC samples: pre-vaccination, two weeks post third vaccination, and at tumor progression. This clone was seen only a few times. Its antigen is currently unknown. The CDR3 extends over 16 amino acids. The ends lost 3 bases at V and 2 bases at J; junction bases unmatched: 9. CDR1 and CDR2 from the germline V gene are GTSNPN and SVGIG (reference sequence).

The origin of this receptor is a human donor with glioblastoma. The sequencing used blood, collected after dendritic cell vaccination. The J gene is TRBJ2-7, the V gene TRBV30; 11 nucleotides line up with TRBD2. CDR3 protein: CAWSTVTSGSPYEQYF. The CDR3 DNA follows: TGTGCCTGGAGCACCGTTACTAGCGGGAGCCCCTACGAGCAGTACTTC.